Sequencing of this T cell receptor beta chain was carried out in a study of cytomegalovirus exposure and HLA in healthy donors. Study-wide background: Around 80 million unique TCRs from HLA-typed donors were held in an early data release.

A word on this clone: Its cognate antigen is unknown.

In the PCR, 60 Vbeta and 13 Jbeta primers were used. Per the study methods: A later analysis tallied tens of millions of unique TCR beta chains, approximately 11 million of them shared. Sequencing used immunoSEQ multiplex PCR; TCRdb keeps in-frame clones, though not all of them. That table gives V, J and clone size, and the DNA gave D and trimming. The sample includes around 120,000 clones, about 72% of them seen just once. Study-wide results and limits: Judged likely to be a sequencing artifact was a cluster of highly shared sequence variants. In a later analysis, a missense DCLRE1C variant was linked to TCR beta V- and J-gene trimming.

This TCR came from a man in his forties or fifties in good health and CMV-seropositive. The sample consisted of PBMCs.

This chain's CDR3 is CASSSRQGNSPLHF. The CDR3, as DNA: TGTGCCAGCAGCTCTCGACAGGGGAACTCACCCCTCCACTTT. The V and J genes are TRBV7-6 and TRBJ1-6; 8 nucleotides align to TRBD1. The CDR3 has 14 residues. With 4 bases clipped from V and 10 bases from J, the junction kept 6 bases outside the gene matches. The germline CDR1 and CDR2 sequences are SGHVS and FNYEAQ. The full variable domain, in which reference TRBV7-6 and TRBJ1-6 provide the parts outside the CDR3, is GAGVSQSPRYKVTKRGQDVALRCDPISGHVSLYWYRQALGQGPEFLTYFNYEAQQDKSGLPNDRFSAERPEGSISTLTIQRTEQRDSAMYRCASSSRQGNSPLHFGNGTRLTVT.